A single sample gave rise to the 22 T cell receptor beta chains below, sequenced in a study of T cell responses to AZD1222 COVID-19 vaccine. The assay was immunoSEQ multiplex PCR, and TCRdb's table has in-frame clones only and misses some. This sample has about 180,000 clones, with around 88% found just once. The sample was peripheral blood, taken on day 0 of AZD1222 vaccination. The receptors come from an adult in good health.

The rearrangement links TRBV27 to TRBJ2-7; a weak D match, TRBD2 (6 bases). V shed 2 bases and J shed 1 base, with 15 bases lying between them. The CDR3 totals 16 residues. CDR1 is MNHEY, CDR2 SMNVEV, per germline (reference sequence). CDR3 loop: CASSLIPGVGSYEQYF. The CDR3 region has the DNA TGTGCCAGCAGTTTAATCCCGGGGGTCGGATCCTACGAGCAGTACTTC.

The chain uses TRBV24-1 and TRBJ2-5; TRBD2 is a possible D gene (5 bases). The CDR3 is 15 amino acids. Germline V gene lookup returns CDR1 KGHDR and CDR2 SFDVKD. V was shortened by 4 bases and J by 3 bases, with 14 bases between the two germline ends. This CDR3 is CATSDRVTREETQYF. In DNA form, the CDR3 reads TGTGCCACCAGTGACCGTGTAACTAGGGAAGAGACCCAGTACTTC.

The chain combines TRBV5-8 with TRBJ2-7; a possible D gene is TRBD1 (6 bases). The length of the CDR3 is 15 residues. Germline V gene lookup returns CDR1 SGHTS and CDR2 YDEGEE. The V and J ends lost 7 bases and 1 base respectively, with 18 bases between them. The CDR3 DNA sequence: TGTGCCAGCCGACCCCTCGGACAGACTTCCTACGAGCAGTACTTC. It codes for CASRPLGQTSYEQYF.

CDR3 residues: CASSLARGTYEQYF. In DNA form, the CDR3 reads TGTGCCAGCAGCTTAGCACGGGGAACCTACGAGCAGTACTTC. The chain joins TRBV7-2 to TRBJ2-7, with a possible D match to TRBD2 (5 bases). The V gene lost 0 bases and the J gene lost 2 bases, with 8 bases spanning the gap. The CDR3 is made up of 14 amino acids. Looked up from germline, CDR1 is SGHTA and CDR2 is FQGNSA.

This chain connects TRBV7-3 to TRBJ1-1, with 9 bases that match TRBD1. V was pared by 7 bases and J by 4 bases, with 7 bases of the junction left unmatched. The CDR3 totals 14 residues. The germline V gene encodes CDR1 SGHTA and CDR2 FQGTGA. This CDR3 is CASTTGTGSTEAFF. The DNA of the CDR3 is TGTGCCAGCACCACCGGGACAGGGTCCACTGAAGCTTTCTTT.

This sequence joins TRBV28 and TRBJ2-7; the D gene is possibly TRBD1 (5 bases). Trimming shortened V by 6 bases and J by 2 bases, and 11 bases separated the two germline ends. From germline, CDR1 is MDHEN and CDR2 SYDVKM. The CDR3 has 13 residues. CDR3 region: CASRKTGTYEQYF. The CDR3 coding sequence is TGTGCCAGCAGAAAAACAGGAACCTACGAGCAGTACTTC.

This sequence joins TRBV27 and TRBJ2-7; D remains unclear. Trimming removed 0 bases at V and 5 bases at J, with 8 bases between. Germline V gene data show CDR1 as MNHEY and CDR2 as SMNVEV (reference sequence). This CDR3 has 13 residues. CDR3 region: CASSLSGPHEQYF. CDR3 DNA sequence: TGTGCCAGCAGTTTATCGGGCCCCCACGAGCAGTACTTC.

V is TRBV7-3 and J is TRBJ2-2; D may be TRBD1 (6 bases). V lost 2 bases to trimming and J lost 1 base, with 8 bases between them. The CDR3 length is 15 residues. The germline CDR1 and CDR2 sequences are SGHTA and FQGTGA. This CDR3 is CASSLLTGNTGELFF. The CDR3 DNA reads as TGTGCCAGCAGCTTATTGACAGGGAACACCGGGGAGCTGTTTTTT.

The chain carries TRBV4-1 and TRBJ2-1; TRBD1 matches at 8 bases. The CDR3 is made up of 15 amino acids. In germline, CDR1 is MGHRA, CDR2 YSYEKL. J was trimmed by 6 bases and V by 1 base; bases with no gene match: 5. The CDR3 reads CASSQGDRRLNEQFF. DNA of the CDR3: TGCGCCAGCAGCCAAGGGGACAGGAGGCTCAATGAGCAGTTCTTC.

The CDR3 DNA follows: TGTGCCAGCAGTCCGGGACATAGCTCCTACAATGAGCAGTTCTTC. Amino acid sequence: CASSPGHSSYNEQFF. The J gene is TRBJ2-1, the V gene TRBV6-5; tentative D call: TRBD1 (6 bases). CDR3 length equals 15 residues. V lost 5 bases and J lost 0, with 11 bases in between. Germline-derived CDR1 and CDR2 are MNHEY and SVGAGI.

The CDR3 is CASSVGLMGGVNQPQHF. For the CDR3, the DNA is TGTGCCAGCAGCGTAGGTTTGATGGGGGGCGTCAATCAGCCCCAGCATTTT. The gene calls are TRBV7-2 and TRBJ1-5; maybe TRBD1 (6 bases). V dropped 5 bases and J dropped 3 bases, with 20 bases sitting between them. The germline V gene has CDR1 SGHTA and CDR2 FQGNSA. The CDR3 has 17 amino acids.

The CDR3 protein is CASSPSTGNYGYTF. Here the CDR3 DNA reads TGTGCCAGCAGCCCCTCGACGGGGAACTATGGCTACACCTTC. The chain couples TRBV7-2 to TRBJ1-2; unclear D gene. This CDR3 has 14 residues. Germline assignment: CDR1 SGHTA and CDR2 FQGNSA. Trimming took 5 bases from V and 2 from J, leaving 12 bases between them.

This clone is a singleton in its sample. The chain links TRBV6-2 or TRBV6-3 to TRBJ2-1, with D perhaps TRBD1 (6 bases). Trimming shortened V by 7 bases and J by 0 bases, and 16 bases separated the two germline ends. The CDR3 is made up of 16 amino acids. Germline V lookup: CDR1 MNHEY, CDR2 SVGEGT. CDR3 sequence reads: CASTPRVGGSYNEQFF. Here the CDR3 DNA reads TGTGCCAGCACCCCGCGGGTAGGGGGCTCCTACAATGAGCAGTTCTTC.

J is TRBJ1-1 and V is TRBV6-1, with a tentative D call TRBD1 (5 bases). The V gene's germline CDR1 is MNHNS and CDR2 SASEGT. V lost 1 base to trimming and J lost 4 bases, with 7 bases between them. This CDR3 spans 13 amino acids. Written as DNA, the CDR3 is TGTGCCAGCAGTGAAGGACAGTCCACTGAAGCTTTCTTT. Translation gives CASSEGQSTEAFF.

V and J are TRBV7-6 and TRBJ2-1, with D possibly TRBD2 on 7 matching bases. The CDR3 is 16 amino acids. V was cut by 5 bases and J by 8 bases, with 22 bases left in between. In germline, CDR1 is SGHVS, CDR2 FNYEAQ. CDR3 coding DNA: TGTGCCAGCAGCCAGAGGGGCGGGGGCCTACGCGATGAGCAGTTCTTC. Residues: CASSQRGGGLRDEQFF.

This chain connects TRBV19 to TRBJ1-5; perhaps TRBD1 as D (5 bases). Looked up from germline, CDR1 is LNHDA and CDR2 is SQIVND (reference sequence). The CDR3 contains 17 residues. V was cut by 3 bases and J by 9 bases, with 24 bases left in between. DNA for the CDR3: TGTGCCAGTAGTATCTTAGTGGGACGGACAATATTGGGGCCCCAGCATTTT. Translated, it gives CASSILVGRTILGPQHF.

The chain joins TRBV6-5 to TRBJ1-5, with D tentatively TRBD1 (5 bases). The CDR3 has 12 residues. V was clipped by 4 bases and J by 6 bases, with 7 bases between them. From germline, CDR1 is MNHEY and CDR2 SVGAGI. The CDR3 DNA reads TGTGCCAGCAGTTTGCAGGGTCAGCCCCAGCATTTT. Its protein product is CASSLQGQPQHF.

The chain couples TRBV5-8 to TRBJ2-3, with 14 bases matching TRBD2. J was trimmed by 6 bases and V by 4 bases; bases with no gene match: 7. CDR1 SGHTS and CDR2 YDEGEE come from the germline V gene. The CDR3 is 16 amino acids. The CDR3 reads CASSIPGLAGDDTQYF. The CDR3 region has the DNA TGTGCCAGCAGCATACCGGGACTAGCGGGAGACGATACGCAGTATTTT. Full variable domain (remainder filled in from reference TRBV5-8 and TRBJ2-3): EAGVTQSPTHLIKTRGQQATLRCSPISGHTSVYWYQQALGLGLQFLLWYDEGEERNRGNFPPRFSGRQFPNYSSELNVNALELEDSALYLCASSIPGLAGDDTQYFGPGTRLTVL.

This chain connects TRBV25-1 to TRBJ2-7; D may be TRBD1 or TRBD2 (5 bases each). Germline values: CDR1 MGHDK, CDR2 SYGVNS. The CDR3 sequence is 14 residues long. V gave up 2 bases and J gave up 4 bases, with 12 bases separating them. The CDR3 DNA reads as TGTGCCAGCAGTGAACCGGGACGGTTGTACGAGCAGTACTTC. Its translation: CASSEPGRLYEQYF.

This chain uses TRBV19 with TRBJ1-5; a weak D match, TRBD1 (5 bases). Germline V CDR1 and CDR2: LNHDA, SQIVND (reference sequence). V shed 5 bases and J shed 1 base, with 12 bases lying between them. The CDR3 length is 15 residues. CDR3 residues: CASSDSRRSNQPQHF. The CDR3 DNA follows: TGTGCCAGTAGTGACAGCAGAAGAAGCAATCAGCCCCAGCATTTT.

J is TRBJ2-5 and V is TRBV5-1; no definite D call. Germline CDR1 and CDR2: SGHRS and YFSETQ. The V and J ends lost 2 bases and 5 bases respectively, with 13 bases between them. The CDR3 covers 14 residues. For the CDR3, the DNA is TGCGCCAGCAGCTTATTAGGCCCGGAGGAGACCCAGTACTTC. It yields the protein CASSLLGPEETQYF.

V usage is TRBV19 and J usage is TRBJ1-6; D is perhaps TRBD1 (5 bases). V was pared by 5 bases and J by 10 bases, with 12 bases between. Germline CDR1 is LNHDA and CDR2 is SQIVND (reference sequence). CDR3 length: 13 residues. The CDR3 sequence is CASSLRGESPLHF. In nucleotides, the CDR3 is TGTGCCAGTAGTCTTCGGGGGGAATCACCCCTCCACTTT.